These 27 T cell receptor beta chains share one sample of origin, sequenced in a study of T cells in Graves' hyperthyroidism and ophthalmopathy. TCR beta CDR3 region amplification was performed from RNA transcripts. First-round RT-PCR with HTBI primers amplified the TCR CDR3 region. TCRdb reanalysed the multiplex PCR reads using MiXCR and keeps one entry per CDR3 protein. The table includes about 640,000 distinct CDR3 sequences, less than 25% detected once. Source material: blood. These receptor sequences come from a man younger than 45 with Graves' ophthalmopathy.

This clonotype was counted a few times. This sequence joins TRBV3-1 and TRBJ2-7, with 7 bases fitting TRBD2. Looked up from germline, CDR1 is LGHDT and CDR2 is YNNKEL (reference sequence). V gave up 6 bases and J gave up 5 bases; unmatched junction bases: 4. The CDR3 runs to 12 residues. This CDR3 reads CASRGLVNEQYF. The CDR3 nucleotides are TGTGCCAGCAGAGGACTAGTGAACGAGCAGTACTTC.

This clonotype was observed a handful of times. J is TRBJ2-2 and V is TRBV24-1; 7 bases are a match to TRBD2. In germline, CDR1 is KGHDR, CDR2 SFDVKD. The J segment lost 6 bases and the V segment lost 1 base, leaving 7 bases of the junction unmatched. This CDR3 is built from 16 residues. Here the CDR3 reads CATSDFGGRKAGELFF. In DNA, the CDR3 is TGTGCCACCAGTGATTTCGGCGGGAGAAAAGCCGGGGAGCTGTTTTTT.

This clonotype was detected many times. The gene calls are TRBV11-2 and TRBJ2-3; 10 nucleotides line up with TRBD2. CDR3 size: 16 residues. Germline V lookup: CDR1 SGHAT, CDR2 FQNNGV. Trimming removed 5 bases from V and 2 bases from J; junction bases left unmatched: 7. In nucleotides, the CDR3 is TGTGCCAGCAGCCCCCGGACTAGCGGACTCACAGATACGCAGTATTTT. This sequence encodes CASSPRTSGLTDTQYF.

This clonotype was seen a handful of times. V usage is TRBV30 and J usage is TRBJ1-6; 8 nucleotides line up with TRBD1. Germline V gives CDR1 GTSNPN, CDR2 SVGIG (reference sequence). The CDR3 sequence is 13 residues long. J lost 9 bases, V lost 3 bases, and 4 bases had no gene match. The CDR3 nucleotides read TGTGCCTGGAGGGACAGGGCCGTTTCACCCCTCCACTTT. Residues: CAWRDRAVSPLHF.

V usage is TRBV9 and J usage is TRBJ2-1, with TRBD2 matching over 14 bases. The trim removed 3 bases at V and 1 base at J, leaving 6 bases unmatched. The CDR3 covers 18 residues. Germline values: CDR1 SGDLS, CDR2 YYNGEE. CDR3: CASSGTSGRSGSYNEQFF. CDR3 DNA sequence: TGTGCCAGCAGCGGGACTAGCGGGAGGTCGGGTTCCTACAATGAGCAGTTCTTC.

This clonotype was seen only a few times. The chain carries TRBV30 and TRBJ1-6; 9 bases map to TRBD1. The germline V gene encodes CDR1 GTSNPN and CDR2 SVGIG (reference sequence). The CDR3 runs 18 residues. V lost 0 bases and J lost 7; bases outside the gene matches: 13. For the CDR3, the DNA is TGTGCCTGGAGTGTACAAAAGTTATCGGGACAGGGAAATTCACCCCTCCACTTT. Protein product: CAWSVQKLSGQGNSPLHF.

This clonotype has only a few counts. The chain couples TRBV5-1 to TRBJ2-7; D call uncertain. Germline V gives CDR1 SGHRS, CDR2 YFSETQ. CDR3 size: 15 residues. V lost 2 bases and J 1 base, leaving 13 bases between the germline ends. As DNA, the CDR3 is TGCGCCAGCAGCTTTGAATTTACTTCGTCCTACGAGCAGTACTTC. Its protein is CASSFEFTSSYEQYF.

V and J are TRBV6-5 and TRBJ2-7, with 9 nucleotides matching TRBD1. This CDR3 is 15 amino acids long. Losses at the gene ends were 1 base for V and 4 bases for J; bases not matched to a gene: 5. Germline CDR1 reads MNHEY; CDR2 reads SVGAGI. As DNA, the CDR3 is TGTGCCAGCAGTTACTGGGGACAGGGCATGTACGAGCAGTACTTC. Protein sequence: CASSYWGQGMYEQYF.

The rearrangement uses TRBV4-3 and TRBJ2-1; 12 bases fit TRBD2. CDR3 length equals 17 residues. J lost 4 bases, V lost 4 bases, and 8 bases had no gene match. Germline values: CDR1 LGHNA, CDR2 YSLEER. The CDR3 is CASSPTPTSGSYNEQFF. The CDR3 DNA follows: TGCGCCAGCAGCCCAACCCCGACTAGCGGGAGTTACAATGAGCAGTTCTTC.

This clonotype was seen a handful of times. The chain joins TRBV5-4 to TRBJ2-1; 9 bases fit TRBD2. This CDR3 contains 16 residues. V was clipped by 2 bases and J by 8 bases; unmatched bases: 11. Germline V gene lookup returns CDR1 SGHNT and CDR2 YYREEE (reference sequence). CDR3 protein: CASSFQAGSGSYEQFF. As DNA, the CDR3 is TGTGCCAGCAGCTTCCAAGCGGGTAGCGGGAGTTATGAGCAGTTCTTC.

This clonotype was counted ten times or more. The rearrangement uses TRBV3-1 and TRBJ2-5, with 7 bases that match TRBD2. J was trimmed by 3 bases and V by 1 base; bases with no gene match: 5. Per germline, CDR1 LGHDT and CDR2 YNNKEL (reference sequence). The CDR3 has 15 amino acids. The CDR3 bases are TGTGCCAGCAGCCAAGGGACCCTAGCGGAAGAGACCCAGTACTTC. It translates to CASSQGTLAEETQYF.

This clonotype appeared many times. The CDR3 DNA reads as TGTGCCAGCAGTTTAAACTACCAAGATACGCAGTATTTT. Translating it yields CASSLNYQDTQYF. The chain has TRBV12-3 or TRBV12-4 and TRBJ2-3; no clear D. Trimming shortened V by 2 bases and J by 5 bases, and 8 bases separated the two germline ends. There are 13 residues in the CDR3.

This chain uses TRBV24-1 with TRBJ2-1, with D uncertain. Per germline, CDR1 KGHDR and CDR2 SFDVKD. There are 15 residues in the CDR3. Deletions cut 0 bases from V and 8 bases from J, with 13 bases between. The CDR3 DNA sequence: TGTGCCACCAGTGATTTGGGAGTAGGGAAGGATGAGCAGTTCTTC. Translated: CATSDLGVGKDEQFF.

The chain joins TRBV28 to TRBJ2-5, with TRBD1 matching 10 bases. The CDR3 has 15 residues. Germline CDR1 MDHEN, CDR2 SYDVKM. The trim removed 4 bases at V and 4 bases at J, leaving 6 bases unmatched. CDR3 nucleotide sequence: TGTGCCAGCAGTTCCGGACAGGGGGGGACAGAGACCCAGTACTTC. This sequence encodes CASSSGQGGTETQYF.

This clonotype was found many times. The gene calls are TRBV11-2 and TRBJ2-7; D may be TRBD1 (6 bases). Looked up from germline, CDR1 is SGHAT and CDR2 is FQNNGV. V lost 5 bases to trimming and J lost 5 bases, with 13 bases between them. The CDR3 has 13 residues. The CDR3 sequence: CASSISGGHEQYF. For the CDR3, the DNA is TGTGCCAGCAGCATTAGTGGGGGCCACGAGCAGTACTTC.

The genes are TRBV6-9 and TRBJ2-1; D is undetermined. CDR3 length: 16 residues. Germline-derived CDR1 and CDR2 are MNHGY and SVAAGI. Trimming took off 4 bases at V and 9 bases at J, with 22 bases between the two ends. CDR3 amino acids: CASSSPRELGLGEQFF. The CDR3 DNA reads as TGTGCCAGCAGTTCCCCCCGAGAGTTAGGCCTGGGTGAGCAGTTCTTC.

The J gene is TRBJ1-1, the V gene TRBV27, with D unclear. This CDR3 comprises 13 residues. V was pared by 3 bases and J by 8 bases, with 13 bases between. Germline V gives CDR1 MNHEY, CDR2 SMNVEV (reference sequence). CDR3 DNA sequence: TGTGCCAGCAGTTTTCAGTTGGGTACAGAAGCTTTCTTT. Protein product: CASSFQLGTEAFF.

This sequence joins TRBV28 and TRBJ2-7; D not resolved. V lost 7 bases and J lost 7, with 17 bases in between. Per the germline V gene, CDR1 is MDHEN and CDR2 is SYDVKM. The CDR3 is made up of 13 amino acids. CDR3 sequence: CASKSPDIYEQYF. The CDR3 DNA reads TGTGCCAGCAAATCTCCAGATATTTATGAGCAGTACTTC.

This clonotype was observed a handful of times. V gene TRBV28 combines with J gene TRBJ2-7; tentatively, D is TRBD1 (6 bases). This CDR3 comprises 14 residues. The V and J ends lost 6 bases and 0 bases respectively, with 12 bases between them. Germline V gene data show CDR1 as MDHEN and CDR2 as SYDVKM. The CDR3 nucleotides are TGTGCCAGCAGGATACAGGGTTACTCCTACGAGCAGTACTTC. Translated, it gives CASRIQGYSYEQYF.

This clonotype has more than one count but fewer than ten. The CDR3 sequence: CASSSASGITDTQYF. CDR3 bases: TGTGCCAGCAGTTCTGCTAGCGGAATCACAGATACGCAGTATTTT. The chain links TRBV27 to TRBJ2-3, with 7 bases identical to TRBD2. The CDR3 is made up of 15 amino acids. Germline assignment: CDR1 MNHEY and CDR2 SMNVEV (reference sequence). With V trimmed by 4 bases and J by 2 bases, 6 bases remained unmatched.

This clonotype appeared a few times. The rearrangement joins TRBV2 to TRBJ2-7; tentatively, D is TRBD2 (5 bases). V shed 4 bases and J shed 6 bases, with 13 bases lying between them. The CDR3 covers 13 residues. Germline V gives CDR1 SNHLY, CDR2 FYNNEI. The DNA for the CDR3 is TGTGCCAGCAGTGCCCTGTTGAGCGGCGAGCAGTACTTC. As protein: CASSALLSGEQYF.

Only a few counts were recorded for this clonotype. The chain recombines TRBV7-9 with TRBJ2-7; 7 positions agree with TRBD1. The CDR3 covers 14 residues. Germline CDR1 reads SEHNR; CDR2 reads FQNEAQ (reference sequence). The trim removed 5 bases at V and 2 bases at J, leaving 6 bases unmatched. For the CDR3, the DNA is TGTGCCAGCAGCCCACAGGGGTCAGCCTACGAGCAGTACTTC. Its translation is CASSPQGSAYEQYF.

This clonotype was counted a few times. The genes are TRBV5-7 and TRBJ2-3; 8 bases are a match to TRBD2. TRBV5-7 counts as an open reading frame of uncertain function. V was clipped by 2 bases and J by 4 bases; unmatched bases: 15. The CDR3 extends over 18 amino acids. CDR3 sequence reads: CASSLKVGREVFADTQYF. The DNA for the CDR3 is TGTGCCAGCAGCTTAAAGGTGGGGCGGGAGGTCTTCGCAGATACGCAGTATTTT.

This clonotype was counted ten times or more. The CDR3 DNA is TGTGCCAGCAGCCTAACTAGCGGGATCACCGGGGAGCTGTTTTTT. Its translation: CASSLTSGITGELFF. This chain uses TRBV3-1 with TRBJ2-2; 10 bases line up with TRBD2. In germline, CDR1 is LGHDT, CDR2 YNNKEL (reference sequence). J was trimmed by 4 bases and V by 4 bases; bases with no gene match: 3. The CDR3 has 15 residues.

The table lists this clonotype with a few counts. The rearrangement joins TRBV20-1 to TRBJ1-6; D is perhaps TRBD1 (5 bases). Germline CDR1 reads DFQATT; CDR2 reads SNEGSKA (reference sequence). This CDR3 contains 13 residues. Trimming took 3 bases from V and 7 from J, leaving 10 bases between them. CDR3 residues: CSASKAGNSPLHF. In DNA form, the CDR3 reads TGCAGTGCTAGCAAGGCAGGGAATTCACCCCTCCACTTT.

This clonotype came up many times. The J gene is TRBJ2-5, the V gene TRBV7-2; the D gene is possibly TRBD1 (6 bases). V lost 6 bases, J lost 0 bases, and 11 bases lay in between. The length of the CDR3 is 14 residues. Germline V gene sequence: CDR1 SGHTA, CDR2 FQGNSA. CDR3 sequence reads: CASRQDRNQETQYF. The CDR3 nucleotides are TGTGCCAGCAGACAAGACAGGAACCAAGAGACCCAGTACTTC.

This clonotype was observed many times. The rearrangement links TRBV18 to TRBJ2-2; D possibly corresponds to TRBD1 (5 bases). V lost 2 bases, J lost 5 bases, and 6 bases lay in between. The length of the CDR3 is 13 residues. CDR1 is KGHSH, CDR2 LQKENI, per germline. The CDR3 bases are TGTGCCAGCTCACCAGCAGGGACCGGGGAGCTGTTTTTT. It codes for CASSPAGTGELFF.